This TCR beta chain was identified during a study of breast tumors, draining lymph nodes, adjacent tissues. General observations from the study: Most tumor T cells seemingly derive from lymph node, then expand in tumor.

TCRdb called the multiplex PCR reads again in MiXCR, with one record for every CDR3 protein. The table includes 20,000 to 30,000 distinct CDR3 sequences, approximately 70% detected once. As for this clonotype: Its antigen is unidentified.

Sample: tumor-adjacent breast tissue. This sequence originates from a female donor with breast cancer. Some clones in this sample may be carry-over from other donors' samples.

The DNA for the CDR3 is TGCAGTGCTAGCGGCGGGGGAAGGGATGAGCAGTTCTTC. Its translation: CSASGGGRDEQFF. The genes are TRBV20-1 and TRBJ2-1; 7 positions match TRBD2. The V gene's germline CDR1 is DFQATT and CDR2 SNEGSKA (reference sequence). The CDR3 runs to 13 residues. V dropped 3 bases and J dropped 8; count of bases not matched to a gene: 7.